This entry features one TCR beta chain sequence. Its antigen is unidentified. Separate from the approximately 700-subject first cohort was the 120-subject validation cohort, to which the donors belonged. There are 13 residues in the CDR3. Germline V gene sequence: CDR1 SGHRS, CDR2 YFSETQ. The junction had 4 bases not matched to a gene; V was cut back by 0 bases and J by 7 bases. The sample comes from a study of cytomegalovirus exposure and HLA in healthy donors. For the study at large: It was reported in a later analysis that the 90 to 150 validation repertoires used the same platform as the approximately 650 first-cohort repertoires. General study points: The authors listed some 150 TCR beta chains as cytomegalovirus-associated. A classifier reportedly called cytomegalovirus status with high sensitivity and specificity.

Clones were sequenced by immunoSEQ multiplex PCR, and TCRdb holds only the in-frame ones, with some missing. The data contain approximately 200,000 clones, about 93% of them singletons. This rearrangement joins TRBV5-1 to TRBJ2-7; 7 positions match TRBD2. This TCR derives from a woman between 18 and 30 years old in good health and CMV-seronegative. Material for sequencing was PBMCs. The CDR3 bases are TGCGCCAGCAGCTTGGCCGGGAGGTATGAGCAGTACTTC. Amino acids: CASSLAGRYEQYF.